These 32 T cell receptor beta chains originate from one sample sequenced in a study of metastatic and nonmetastatic thyroid tumors. Before thyroid surgery, none of the patients had received any treatment. TCRdb recomputed clones from the PCR reads via MiXCR. The repertoire holds tens of thousands of clones, with 24% as singletons. The specimen was tumor tissue. The source of these receptors is a female donor with papillary thyroid cancer or a benign thyroid nodule (not recorded which). Some clones in this sample may be carry-over from other donors' samples.

This clone was detected only a few times. Just one base apart from a much larger clone, this may be a read error. The J gene is TRBJ2-7, the V gene TRBV5-6; D gene uncertain. Germline-derived CDR1 and CDR2 are SGHDT and YYEEEE. The CDR3 is 12 amino acids. The CDR3 region is CASSRVGYERYF. The CDR3 nucleotides are TGTGCCAGCAGCCGCGTGGGCTACGAGCGGTACTTC.

This clone showed up many times. The chain couples TRBV15 to TRBJ2-1, with TRBD2 as a possible D gene (5 bases). The CDR3 spans 16 residues. From germline, CDR1 is LNHNV and CDR2 YYDKDF (reference sequence). V dropped 2 bases and J dropped 2 bases, with 13 bases sitting between them. The CDR3: CATSRLYSGPYNEQFF. For the CDR3, the DNA is TGTGCCACCAGCAGACTCTACAGCGGACCCTACAATGAGCAGTTCTTC.

This clone is labeled medium-sized. V usage is TRBV20-1 and J usage is TRBJ2-3; 9 bases agree with TRBD1. Germline CDR1 DFQATT, CDR2 SNEGSKA (reference sequence). The CDR3 totals 15 residues. Trimming removed 7 bases from V and 2 bases from J; junction bases left unmatched: 10. CDR3 bases: TGCAGTGTATCGGACAGGGGAGAGGCCACAGATACGCAGTATTTT. It yields the protein CSVSDRGEATDTQYF.

The chain recombines TRBV12-3 or TRBV12-4 with TRBJ2-1, with a possible D match to TRBD1 (6 bases). Trimming removed 5 bases from V and 7 bases from J, with 18 bases in between. CDR3 length: 15 amino acids. CDR3 amino acids: CASSPIGGERNEQFF. In DNA, the CDR3 is TGTGCCAGCAGTCCTATAGGGGGAGAGAGGAATGAGCAGTTCTTC.

This clone was recorded a few times. The chain joins TRBV6-1 to TRBJ2-2, with D perhaps TRBD2 (6 bases). The germline V gene encodes CDR1 MNHNS and CDR2 SASEGT. V was pared by 4 bases and J by 4 bases, with 7 bases between. The CDR3 totals 13 residues. The CDR3 here is CASSVGGTGELFF. CDR3 sequence (DNA): TGTGCCAGCAGTGTGGGGGGCACCGGGGAGCTGTTTTTT.

This clone has at least ten counts. This may be a read error: a much more frequent sequence differs by one nucleotide. This chain connects TRBV19 to TRBJ1-1, with D hard to call. The V end lost 2 bases, the J end lost 4 bases, and 14 bases lay between the germline ends. The CDR3 spans 15 residues. In germline, CDR1 is LNHDA, CDR2 SQIVND (reference sequence). CDR3 sequence reads: CASSISVDVCTEAFF. DNA of the CDR3: TGTGCCAGTAGTATAAGCGTGGACGTGTGCACTGAAGCTTTCTTT.

V usage is TRBV4-1 and J usage is TRBJ1-3; weak D call: TRBD1 (5 bases). The CDR3 extends over 15 amino acids. Germline V CDR1 and CDR2: MGHRA, YSYEKL. Deletions cut 3 bases from V and 2 bases from J, with 11 bases between. CDR3 coding DNA: TGCGCCAGCAGCCAGACCCGGGACCCTGGAAACACCATATATTTT. Protein sequence: CASSQTRDPGNTIYF.

This clone was observed at least ten times. A single base separates this from a much larger clone, so it may be a read error. Other DNA sequences in the same sample also yield this CDR3. This chain connects TRBV24-1 to TRBJ2-6; D perhaps matches TRBD1 (5 bases). This CDR3 comprises 16 residues. Germline values: CDR1 KGHDR, CDR2 SFDVKD. The CDR3 loop is CATSDADDSGASVLTF. CDR3 in DNA: TGTGCCACCAGTGATGCTGATGACTCTGGGGCCAGCGTCCTGACTTTC.

A word on this clone: Mismatch with germline at one junction end may stem from a read error. V gene TRBV7-3 combines with J gene TRBJ1-2; no clear D. The CDR3 contains 15 residues. Germline V gene data show CDR1 as SGHTA and CDR2 as FQGTGA. CDR3 coding DNA: TGTGCCAGCAGCGCAATTAGTAGGGTTAGCTATGGCTACAACTTC. Translating it yields CASSAISRVSYGYNF.

This clone was picked up many times. The V and J genes are TRBV7-8 and TRBJ2-5, with a weak D call TRBD1 (7 bases). The CDR3 contains 17 residues. The germline V and J ends were trimmed by 5 bases and 0 bases, with 19 bases remaining between them. CDR1 is SGHVS, CDR2 FQNEAQ, per germline. The CDR3 loop reads CASSPGWGDRDQETQYF. CDR3 nucleotides: TGTGCCAGCAGCCCGGGGTGGGGGGACAGAGACCAAGAGACCCAGTACTTC.

This clone has a handful of counts. The rearrangement links TRBV27 to TRBJ1-5, with a weak D call TRBD1 (6 bases). V shed 3 bases and J shed 7 bases, with 10 bases lying between them. The CDR3 consists of 13 residues. In germline, CDR1 is MNHEY, CDR2 SMNVEV (reference sequence). For the CDR3, the DNA is TGTGCCAGCAGTTTGAAGGGGGGACAGCCCCAGCATTTT. Encoded protein: CASSLKGGQPQHF.

On this clone: A read error may explain this, as a much larger clone is one base away. The chain couples TRBV7-6 to TRBJ2-3; TRBD1 agrees at 8 bases. Germline V gene lookup returns CDR1 SGHVS and CDR2 FNYEAQ. This CDR3 is 19 amino acids long. V dropped 5 bases and J dropped 2; count of bases not matched to a gene: 18. CDR3 sequence: CASSRTGRLGTGATDTQYF. CDR3 coding DNA: TGTGCCAGCAGCCGGACAGGGCGTTTAGGAACGGGAGCCACAGATACGCAGTATTTT.

This clone was seen repeatedly, ten times or more. This chain connects TRBV5-1 to TRBJ1-4; D is ambiguous. CDR1 is SGHRS, CDR2 YFSETQ, per germline. The CDR3 runs to 13 residues. V lost 7 bases and J 2 bases, leaving 9 bases between the germline ends. The CDR3 region has the DNA TGCGCCAGCCGGGGAGGCACTAATGAAAAACTGTTTTTT. It yields the protein CASRGGTNEKLFF.

This clone ranks as medium-sized. This rearrangement joins TRBV12-3 or TRBV12-4 to TRBJ2-7; the match to TRBD2 covers 10 bases. Trimming removed 1 base from V and 6 bases from J; junction bases left unmatched: 0. The CDR3 totals 13 residues. The CDR3 nucleotides are TGTGCCAGCAGTTTAGGGACTAGCGGCGAGCAGTACTTC. Encoded protein: CASSLGTSGEQYF.

This clone was observed at least ten times. The J gene is TRBJ2-1, the V gene TRBV2; 10 bases are a match to TRBD2. Germline V gives CDR1 SNHLY, CDR2 FYNNEI. V gave up 6 bases and J gave up 5 bases; unmatched junction bases: 10. This CDR3 has 16 amino acids. The CDR3: CASRRVGSGRNNEQFF. CDR3 coding DNA: TGTGCCAGCAGACGGGTTGGTAGCGGGAGGAACAATGAGCAGTTCTTC.

At least ten counts were recorded for this clone. This rearrangement joins TRBV9 to TRBJ2-1; 7 positions agree with TRBD2. V was clipped by 4 bases and J by 7 bases; unmatched bases: 17. The CDR3 loop spans 17 amino acids. Germline V lookup: CDR1 SGDLS, CDR2 YYNGEE. The CDR3 DNA reads TGTGCCAGCAGCTCCCCCCGGTGGGGGGGGATGCGGAATGAGCAGTTCTTC. Its protein product is CASSSPRWGGMRNEQFF.

This clone is large. The chain links TRBV28 to TRBJ2-3; 7 nucleotides align to TRBD2. V lost 1 base and J lost 0; bases outside the gene matches: 13. The CDR3 length is 19 residues. Germline V gene sequence: CDR1 MDHEN, CDR2 SYDVKM. The CDR3 DNA reads TGTGCCAGCAGTTTATCGGCCCTAGCGGAAGATACTAGCACAGATACGCAGTATTTT. Protein sequence: CASSLSALAEDTSTDTQYF.

The chain recombines TRBV11-3 with TRBJ2-1, with D perhaps TRBD1 (6 bases). The CDR3 is 14 amino acids. Germline assignment: CDR1 SGHNT and CDR2 YENEEA. Between the trimmed V and J ends, which lost 4 bases and 6 bases, there was a span of 13 bases. In DNA, the CDR3 is TGTGCCAGCAGCTACCAGACAGGAGGCAATGAGCAGTTCTTC. This translates into CASSYQTGGNEQFF.

In its sample, this clone was seen many times. This rearrangement joins TRBV19 to TRBJ2-4, with D perhaps TRBD2 (5 bases). This CDR3 contains 16 residues. CDR1 is LNHDA and CDR2 is SQIVND in the germline V gene (reference sequence). The ends were cut back, 7 bases at V and 1 base at J, with 17 bases in the middle. CDR3 nucleotide sequence: TGTGCCAGTACTAATGGAGGCGGATTTGCCAAAAACATTCAGTACTTC. Translation gives CASTNGGGFAKNIQYF.

This chain joins TRBV27 and TRBJ1-5; TRBD1 might be the D (6 bases). Germline V gives CDR1 MNHEY, CDR2 SMNVEV (reference sequence). The CDR3 extends over 13 amino acids. V dropped 6 bases and J dropped 7 bases, with 13 bases sitting between them. CDR3 sequence (DNA): TGTGCCAGCAGCCGGGGGGCAGGGCAGCCCCAGCATTTT. Translating it yields CASSRGAGQPQHF.

This clone was counted ten times or more. This rearrangement joins TRBV5-1 to TRBJ1-4; 7 bases fit TRBD1. Germline CDR1 and CDR2: SGHRS and YFSETQ. This CDR3 has 17 residues. V lost 0 bases and J lost 8; bases outside the gene matches: 13. The CDR3 sequence: CASSLDFRAGGDEKLFF. CDR3 in DNA: TGCGCCAGCAGCTTGGATTTCCGGGCAGGGGGGGACGAAAAACTGTTTTTT.

This clone has at least ten counts. This chain uses TRBV11-1 with TRBJ1-6, with TRBD1 matching over 9 bases. The junction had 10 bases not matched to a gene; V was cut back by 5 bases and J by 8 bases. Germline lookup yields CDR1 SGHAT and CDR2 FQDESV (reference sequence). CDR3 length: 16 amino acids. CDR3 DNA sequence: TGTGCCAGCAGCCCCAGTCCCCGGACAGGGGATTCACCCCTCCACTTT. Its translation is CASSPSPRTGDSPLHF.

Judged by abundance, this clone is medium-sized (0.01 to 0.1%). The rearrangement joins TRBV5-4 to TRBJ2-2; 10 nucleotides align to TRBD1. The CDR3 sequence is 15 residues long. Germline V lookup: CDR1 SGHNT, CDR2 YYREEE (reference sequence). Germline trimming cut 3 bases from V and 7 bases from J; bases unmatched to any gene: 6. CDR3 in amino acids: CASSSPGTGVGELFF. Written as DNA, the CDR3 is TGTGCCAGCAGCTCCCCAGGGACAGGGGTCGGGGAGCTGTTTTTT. The variable domain in full, completed from reference TRBV5-4 and TRBJ2-2, reads ETGVTQSPTHLIKTRGQQVTLRCSSQSGHNTVSWYQQALGQGPQFIFQYYREEENGRGNFPPRFSGLQFPNYSSELNVNALELDDSALYLCASSSPGTGVGELFFGEGSRLTVL.

The gene calls are TRBV18 and TRBJ2-7, with TRBD2 identical over 8 bases. The trim removed 6 bases at V and 4 bases at J, leaving 11 bases unmatched. Germline V gene sequence: CDR1 KGHSH, CDR2 LQKENI. The CDR3 has 15 amino acids. In DNA form, the CDR3 reads TGTGCCAGCTCTGGAACGGGAGGGCTCCAGTACGAGCAGTACTTC. This sequence encodes CASSGTGGLQYEQYF.

Sample share makes this clone medium-sized. V is TRBV6-2 or TRBV6-3 and J is TRBJ1-5; D remains ambiguous. Germline V lookup: CDR1 MNHEY, CDR2 SVGEGT. The germline V and J ends were trimmed by 1 base and 3 bases, with 7 bases remaining between them. The CDR3 is made up of 14 amino acids. Here the CDR3 DNA reads TGTGCCAGCAGTTACTGGGGATACAATCAGCCCCAGCATTTT. Translated, it gives CASSYWGYNQPQHF.

Concerning this clone: A much larger clone lies one base from this, so it may be a read error. CDR3 in DNA: TGCGCCAGCATGAGGGTCGAAGAGACCCAGTACTTC. Protein sequence: CASMRVEETQYF. The rearrangement joins TRBV5-1 to TRBJ2-5; a possible D gene is TRBD2 (5 bases). The CDR3 totals 12 residues. Germline V lookup: CDR1 SGHRS, CDR2 YFSETQ. V was clipped by 6 bases and J by 3 bases, with 9 bases between them.

This clone was observed many times. Other DNA sequences in the sample encode the same CDR3. This sequence joins TRBV2 and TRBJ1-4; TRBD1 matches 8 bases. This CDR3 has 15 residues. Germline CDR1 is SNHLY and CDR2 is FYNNEI. Losses at the gene ends were 3 bases for V and 7 bases for J; bases not matched to a gene: 7. The CDR3 spells CASSETGVPGEKLFF. As DNA, the CDR3 is TGTGCCAGCAGTGAGACAGGGGTCCCAGGTGAAAAACTGTTTTTT. The full variable domain, with the rest looked up from reference TRBV2 and TRBJ1-4, is EPEVTQTPSHQVTQMGQEVILRCVPISNHLYFYWYRQILGQKVEFLVSFYNNEISEKSEIFDDQFSVERPDGSNFTLKIRSTKLEDSAMYFCASSETGVPGEKLFFGSGTQLSVL.

This clone was observed many times. The gene calls are TRBV24-1 and TRBJ2-5; D possibly uses TRBD1 or TRBD2 (5 bases each). CDR1 KGHDR and CDR2 SFDVKD come from the germline V gene. The CDR3 has 14 amino acids. The V gene lost 6 bases and the J gene lost 5 bases, with 15 bases spanning the gap. CDR3 sequence reads: CATSNQGEGETQYF. Written as DNA, the CDR3 is TGTGCCACCAGTAATCAGGGTGAGGGGGAGACCCAGTACTTC.

The gene calls are TRBV20-1 and TRBJ2-1; D gene unclear. The CDR3 contains 15 residues. Trimming took off 2 bases at V and 9 bases at J, with 20 bases between the two ends. CDR1 is DFQATT and CDR2 is SNEGSKA in the germline V gene (reference sequence). The CDR3 here is CSARPHALSSLEQFF. In DNA, the CDR3 is TGCAGTGCTAGACCCCATGCGTTAAGCTCACTTGAGCAGTTCTTC.

This clone was found a few times. The CDR3 ends on some other residue instead of the conserved phenylalanine or tryptophan, so this is likely a read error. This chain connects TRBV28 to TRBJ1-1, with no clear D. Trimming took 1 base from V and 1 from J, leaving 7 bases between them. Germline V gene sequence: CDR1 MDHEN, CDR2 SYDVKM. The CDR3 extends over 14 amino acids. Here the CDR3 reads CASSLYGGNTEAFL. The CDR3 DNA is TGTGCCAGCAGTTTATATGGTGGGAACACTGAAGCTTTCCTT.

This clone appeared once. This rearrangement joins TRBV20-1 to TRBJ2-1; tentative D call: TRBD2 (5 bases). Trimming took off 1 base at V and 8 bases at J, with 15 bases between the two ends. This CDR3 is built from 14 residues. In germline, CDR1 is DFQATT, CDR2 SNEGSKA (reference sequence). The DNA of the CDR3 is TGCAGTGCTAGAGGAGCTCTAACTAGGGATGAGCAGTTCTTC. The encoded protein is CSARGALTRDEQFF.

This clone has ten or more counts. The rearrangement joins TRBV3-1 to TRBJ1-1; TRBD1 might be the D (6 bases). The CDR3 is 14 amino acids. V gave up 5 bases and J gave up 2 bases, with 12 bases separating them. Germline CDR1 LGHDT, CDR2 YNNKEL (reference sequence). CDR3: CASSTTGGNTEAFF. The CDR3 bases are TGTGCCAGCAGCACGACAGGAGGCAACACTGAAGCTTTCTTT.